A single sample gave rise to the 7 T cell receptor beta chains below, sequenced in a study of blood T cell repertoires in COVID-19. Sequencing used immunoSEQ multiplex PCR; TCRdb keeps in-frame clones, though not all of them. The data contain approximately 210,000 clones, about 86% of them seen just once; the ten biggest clones take up approximately 9%. Sequencing was carried out using PBMCs or T cells enriched from blood (not recorded which). The receptors were sampled from a woman in her fifties or sixties with acute COVID-19.

The J gene is TRBJ1-2, the V gene TRBV19; weak D call: TRBD1 (6 bases). The CDR3 contains 15 residues. The germline V gene encodes CDR1 LNHDA and CDR2 SQIVND (reference sequence). V shed 4 bases and J shed 3 bases, with 15 bases lying between them. The CDR3 nucleotides are TGTGCCAGTAGTACCCCCCTCCAGGGGTACTATGGCTACACCTTC. Translating it yields CASSTPLQGYYGYTF.

J is TRBJ1-3 and V is TRBV9; a possible D gene is TRBD1 (6 bases). Germline V CDR1 and CDR2: SGDLS, YYNGEE. Trimming removed 0 bases from V and 1 base from J, with 8 bases in between. CDR3 length: 15 residues. In DNA, the CDR3 is TGTGCCAGCAGCGTAGCTACAGGGTCTGGAAACACCATATATTTT. This gives the protein CASSVATGSGNTIYF. Based on the CDR3 plus reference TRBV9 and TRBJ1-3, the full variable domain is DSGVTQTPKHLITATGQRVTLRCSPRSGDLSVYWYQQSLDQGLQFLIQYYNGEERAKGNILERFSAQQFPDLHSELNLSSLELGDSALYFCASSVATGSGNTIYFGEGSWLTVV.

J is TRBJ1-1 and V is TRBV15; no clear D gene. Germline lookup yields CDR1 LNHNV and CDR2 YYDKDF (reference sequence). V was shortened by 5 bases and J by 2 bases, with 12 bases between the two germline ends. There are 14 residues in the CDR3. The CDR3 coding sequence is TGTGCCACCAGCGTCGTTACAGCCAACACTGAAGCTTTCTTT. This codes for CATSVVTANTEAFF.

Written as DNA, the CDR3 is TGTGCCAGCACGCAAGGACAGGTCGGATTCTATGGCTACACCTTC. This gives the protein CASTQGQVGFYGYTF. This sequence joins TRBV6-5 and TRBJ1-2; 7 bases fit TRBD1. V lost 7 bases, J lost 4 bases, and 12 bases stayed unmatched. CDR1 and CDR2 from the germline V gene are MNHEY and SVGAGI. The CDR3 is 15 amino acids.

This sequence joins TRBV7-9 and TRBJ1-3; the D gene is possibly TRBD1 (5 bases). The V and J ends lost 5 bases and 1 base respectively, with 15 bases between them. Per the germline V gene, CDR1 is SEHNR and CDR2 is FQNEAQ (reference sequence). CDR3 length: 16 residues. This CDR3 is CASSVSGKGSGNTIYF. CDR3 coding DNA: TGTGCCAGCAGCGTATCAGGGAAAGGGTCTGGAAACACCATATATTTT.

This clone was observed a handful of times. This chain links TRBV20-1 with TRBJ1-1; a possible D gene is TRBD1 (6 bases). V shed 4 bases and J shed 4 bases, with 7 bases lying between them. The CDR3 totals 11 residues. Per the germline V gene, CDR1 is DFQATT and CDR2 is SNEGSKA (reference sequence). CDR3 region: CSAIQGTEAFF. The CDR3 nucleotides are TGCAGTGCTATACAGGGCACTGAAGCTTTCTTT.

This chain joins TRBV5-8 and TRBJ2-4, with 9 nucleotides matching TRBD1. Trimming at V came to 4 bases and at J to 7 bases, leaving 3 bases not matched to a gene. There are 13 residues in the CDR3. Germline V gives CDR1 SGHTS, CDR2 YDEGEE. CDR3 loop: CASSTDRGNIQYF. CDR3 sequence (DNA): TGTGCCAGCAGCACCGACAGGGGGAACATTCAGTACTTC. The full variable domain, with the rest looked up from reference TRBV5-8 and TRBJ2-4, is EAGVTQSPTHLIKTRGQQATLRCSPISGHTSVYWYQQALGLGLQFLLWYDEGEERNRGNFPPRFSGRQFPNYSSELNVNALELEDSALYLCASSTDRGNIQYFGAGTRLSVL.